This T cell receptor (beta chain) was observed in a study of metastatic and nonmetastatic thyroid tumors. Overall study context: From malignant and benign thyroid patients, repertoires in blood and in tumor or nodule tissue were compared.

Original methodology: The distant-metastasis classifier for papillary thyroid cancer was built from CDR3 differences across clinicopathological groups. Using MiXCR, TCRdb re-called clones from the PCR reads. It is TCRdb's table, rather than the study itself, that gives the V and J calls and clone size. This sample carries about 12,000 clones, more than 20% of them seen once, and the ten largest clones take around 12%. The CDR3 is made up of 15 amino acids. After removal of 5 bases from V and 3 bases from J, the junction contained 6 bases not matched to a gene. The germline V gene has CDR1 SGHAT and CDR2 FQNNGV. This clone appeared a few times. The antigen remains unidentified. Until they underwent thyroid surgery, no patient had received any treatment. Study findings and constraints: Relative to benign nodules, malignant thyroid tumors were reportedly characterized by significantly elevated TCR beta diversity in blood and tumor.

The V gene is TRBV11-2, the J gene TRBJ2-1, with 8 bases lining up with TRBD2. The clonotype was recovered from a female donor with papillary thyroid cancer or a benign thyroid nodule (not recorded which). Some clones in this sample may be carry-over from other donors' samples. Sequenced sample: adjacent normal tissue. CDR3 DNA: TGTGCCAGCAGCCCCCGCGCGGGAGGCTACAATGAGCAGTTCTTC. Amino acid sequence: CASSPRAGGYNEQFF.